This TCR beta chain was observed in a study of blood T cells in healthy people across ages. The use of a sample-barcoded 5' primer and a J-beta primer mix characterized a second PCR of 7 to 11 cycles. From the 5' RACE reads, TCRdb called clonotypes with MiXCR, one entry per CDR3 protein. The profile shows 750,000 to 950,000 distinct CDR3 sequences, 25% to 30% of them singletons. This clonotype occurred a few times. Germline CDR1 and CDR2: SGHRS and YFSETQ. The CDR3 spans 15 residues. The V gene end was trimmed by 7 bases and the J gene end by 4 bases; junction bases not matched to a gene: 10. These records were also assigned to another study, of T cells of mothers and their children.

Specimen: blood. The sequence was obtained from a boy younger than 18 in good health. The rearrangement joins TRBV5-1 to TRBJ2-5; the match to TRBD1 covers 10 bases. The CDR3 sequence: CASRTGGSRGETQYF. CDR3 DNA: TGCGCCAGCCGGACAGGGGGAAGTAGGGGAGAGACCCAGTACTTC.